This TCR beta chain was obtained from a study of blood T cells in healthy people across ages. Primers used in a second PCR of about 6 to 12 cycles were a sample-barcoded 5' primer and a J-beta primer mix. Using its own MiXCR run on the 5' RACE reads, TCRdb lists one record per CDR3 protein. The sample records about 640,000 distinct CDR3 sequences, 58% being singletons. This clonotype was seen only a few times. The sequence was obtained from a man aged 55 to 70 in good health. The sample taken for sequencing was blood.

CDR3 bases: TGCAGTGCTCCCCGGGCCTCAAGCTCCTACAATGAGCAGTTCTTC. This encodes CSAPRASSSYNEQFF. This chain connects TRBV20-1 to TRBJ2-1; D remains ambiguous. Germline V gene sequence: CDR1 DFQATT, CDR2 SNEGSKA (reference sequence). The CDR3 totals 15 residues. Trimming left V 5 bases short and J 0 bases short, with 14 bases between.